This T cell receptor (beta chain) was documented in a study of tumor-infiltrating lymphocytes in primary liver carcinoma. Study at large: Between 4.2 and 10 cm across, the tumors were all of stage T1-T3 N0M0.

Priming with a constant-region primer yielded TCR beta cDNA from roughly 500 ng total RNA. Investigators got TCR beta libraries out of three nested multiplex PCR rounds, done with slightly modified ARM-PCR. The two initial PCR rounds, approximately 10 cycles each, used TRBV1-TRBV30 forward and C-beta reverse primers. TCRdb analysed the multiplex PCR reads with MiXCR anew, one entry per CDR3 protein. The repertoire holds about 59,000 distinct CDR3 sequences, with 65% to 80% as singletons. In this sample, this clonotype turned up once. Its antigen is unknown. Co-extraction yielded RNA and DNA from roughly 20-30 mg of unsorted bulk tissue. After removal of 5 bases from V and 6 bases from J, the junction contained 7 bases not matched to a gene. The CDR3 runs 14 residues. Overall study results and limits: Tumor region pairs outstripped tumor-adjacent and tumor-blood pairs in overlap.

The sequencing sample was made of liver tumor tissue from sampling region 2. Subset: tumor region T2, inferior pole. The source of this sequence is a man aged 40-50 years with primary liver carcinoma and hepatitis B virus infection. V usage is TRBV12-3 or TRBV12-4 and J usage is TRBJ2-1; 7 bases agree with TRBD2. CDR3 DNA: TGTGCCAGCAGTCTTCGGGGAGGGTTCAATGAGCAGTTCTTC. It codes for CASSLRGGFNEQFF.